This TCR beta chain was documented in a study of T cell clonotyping in hematopoietic cell transplantation. Whole-study context: Recipient samples before transplant were obtained post-cytoreduction.

In this sample, this clone turned up a few times. Its target is unknown. The method was immunoSEQ multiplex PCR; TCRdb's version includes in-frame clones alone and lacks a portion of them. Among about 28,000 clones listed, approximately 81% were seen once. The length of the CDR3 is 15 residues. The germline V and J ends were trimmed by 5 bases and 4 bases, with 17 bases remaining between them. Germline V CDR1 and CDR2: LNHDA, SQIVND (reference sequence). Study-wide findings and caveats: Without cell sorting, CD4 versus CD8 contributions remain unresolved. Recipient TCR diversity dropped after transplant; expanded clonotypes rose from day 30 to 180.

Specified time point: recipient sample about 28 days before transplant, after cytoreduction. Recipient blood drawn about 28 days pretransplant and days 30, 100, 180 after. This sequence originates from a man between 35 and 55 years old with acute myeloid leukemia. Some clones in this sample may be carry-over from other donors' samples. The gene calls are TRBV19 and TRBJ1-1; D possibly corresponds to TRBD1 (5 bases). Sample: peripheral blood mononuclear cells, taken before stem cell transplant. The CDR3 is CASSPTPGGSTEAFF. Written as DNA, the CDR3 is TGTGCCAGTAGTCCAACACCGGGGGGTAGCACTGAAGCTTTCTTT.